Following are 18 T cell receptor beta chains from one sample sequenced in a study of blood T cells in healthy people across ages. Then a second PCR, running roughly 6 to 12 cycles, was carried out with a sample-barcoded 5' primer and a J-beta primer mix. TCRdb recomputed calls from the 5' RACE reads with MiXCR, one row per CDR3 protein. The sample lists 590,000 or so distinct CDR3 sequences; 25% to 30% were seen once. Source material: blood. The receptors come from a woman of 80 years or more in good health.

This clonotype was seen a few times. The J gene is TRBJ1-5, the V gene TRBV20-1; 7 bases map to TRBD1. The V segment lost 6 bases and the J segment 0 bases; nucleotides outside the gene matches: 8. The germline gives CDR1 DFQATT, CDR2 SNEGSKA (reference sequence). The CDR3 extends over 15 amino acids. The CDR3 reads CSATRQGYSNQPQHF. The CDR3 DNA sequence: TGCAGTGCCACTCGACAGGGCTATAGCAATCAGCCCCAGCATTTT.

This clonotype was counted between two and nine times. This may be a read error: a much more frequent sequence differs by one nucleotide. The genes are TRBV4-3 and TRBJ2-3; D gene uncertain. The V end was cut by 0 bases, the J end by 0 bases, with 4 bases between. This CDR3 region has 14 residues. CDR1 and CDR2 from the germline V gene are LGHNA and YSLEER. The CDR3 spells CASSQESSTDTQYF. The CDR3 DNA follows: TGCGCCAGCAGCCAAGAGTCTAGCACAGATACGCAGTATTTT.

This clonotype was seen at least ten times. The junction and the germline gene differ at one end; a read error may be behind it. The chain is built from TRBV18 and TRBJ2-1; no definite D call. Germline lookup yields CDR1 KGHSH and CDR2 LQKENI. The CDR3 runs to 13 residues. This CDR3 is CASSPGSFNEQFF. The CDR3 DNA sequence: TGTGCCAGCTCACCCGGGTCCTTCAATGAGCAGTTCTTC.

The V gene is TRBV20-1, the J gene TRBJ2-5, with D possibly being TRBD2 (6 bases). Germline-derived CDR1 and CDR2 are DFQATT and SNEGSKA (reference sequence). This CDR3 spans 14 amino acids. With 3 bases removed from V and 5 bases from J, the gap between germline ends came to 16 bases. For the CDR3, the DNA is TGCAGTGCTAGCGAGCCCGGGAGAGTTGAGACCCAGTACTTC. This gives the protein CSASEPGRVETQYF.

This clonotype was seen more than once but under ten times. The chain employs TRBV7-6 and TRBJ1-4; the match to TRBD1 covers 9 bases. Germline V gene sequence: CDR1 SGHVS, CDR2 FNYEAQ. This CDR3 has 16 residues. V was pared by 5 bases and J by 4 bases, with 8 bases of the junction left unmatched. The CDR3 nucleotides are TGTGCCAGCAGCCCGGGACAGGGCGGACTTAATGAAAAACTGTTTTTT. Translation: CASSPGQGGLNEKLFF.

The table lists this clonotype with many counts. As DNA, the CDR3 is TGTGCCAGCACCAAACGGGACTTTTTGGCCGTCAAAGAGCAGTTCTTC. This translates into CASTKRDFLAVKEQFF. The chain combines TRBV27 with TRBJ2-1; a possible D gene is TRBD2 (6 bases). Germline values: CDR1 MNHEY, CDR2 SMNVEV (reference sequence). The CDR3 totals 16 residues. The V end was cut by 7 bases, the J end by 10 bases, with 26 bases between.

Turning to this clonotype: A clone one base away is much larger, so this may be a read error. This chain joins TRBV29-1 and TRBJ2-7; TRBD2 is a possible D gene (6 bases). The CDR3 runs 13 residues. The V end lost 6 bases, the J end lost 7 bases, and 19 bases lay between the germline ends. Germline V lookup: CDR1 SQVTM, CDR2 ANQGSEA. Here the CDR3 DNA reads TGCAGCGTCGCCGGGACGGGAGACAATGAGCAGTACTTC. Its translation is CSVAGTGDNEQYF.

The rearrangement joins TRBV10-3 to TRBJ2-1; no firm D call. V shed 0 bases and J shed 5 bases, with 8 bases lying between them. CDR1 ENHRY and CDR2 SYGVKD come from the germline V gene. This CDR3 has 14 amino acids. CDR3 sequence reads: CAISESGQNNEQFF. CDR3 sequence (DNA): TGTGCCATCAGTGAGTCAGGGCAGAACAATGAGCAGTTCTTC.

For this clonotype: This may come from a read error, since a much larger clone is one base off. CDR3 coding DNA: TGCAGGGCTAGTGAGGGAGAACCTACGCAGTATTTT. Encoded protein: CRASEGEPTQYF. J is TRBJ2-3 and V is TRBV20-1, with D possibly being TRBD2 (5 bases). Per germline, CDR1 DFQATT and CDR2 SNEGSKA (reference sequence). This CDR3 is 12 amino acids long.

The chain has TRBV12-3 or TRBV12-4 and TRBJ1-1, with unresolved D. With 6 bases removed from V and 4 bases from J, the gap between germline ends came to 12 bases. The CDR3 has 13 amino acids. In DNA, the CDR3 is TGTGCCAGCAGCCCCAACGGCGGCACTGAAGCTTTCTTT. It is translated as CASSPNGGTEAFF.

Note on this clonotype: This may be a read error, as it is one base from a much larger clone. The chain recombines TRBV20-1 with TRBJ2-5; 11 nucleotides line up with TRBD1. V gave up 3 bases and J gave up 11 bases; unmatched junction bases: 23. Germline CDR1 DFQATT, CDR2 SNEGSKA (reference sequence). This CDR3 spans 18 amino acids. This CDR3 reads CSARARSLGTGGVNEQYF. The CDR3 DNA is TGCAGTGCTAGGGCTCGGAGCCTCGGGACAGGGGGTGTCAATGAGCAGTACTTC.

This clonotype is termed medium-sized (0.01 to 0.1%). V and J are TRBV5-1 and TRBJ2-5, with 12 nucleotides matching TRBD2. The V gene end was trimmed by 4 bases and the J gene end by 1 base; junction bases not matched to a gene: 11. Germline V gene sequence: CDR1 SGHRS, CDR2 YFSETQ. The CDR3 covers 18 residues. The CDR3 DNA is TGCGCCAGCAGCCCCAACGGGCTAGCGGGGGGGCTCCAAGAGACCCAGTACTTC. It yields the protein CASSPNGLAGGLQETQYF. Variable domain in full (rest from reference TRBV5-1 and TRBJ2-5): KAGVTQTPRYLIKTRGQQVTLSCSPISGHRSVSWYQQTPGQGLQFLFEYFSETQRNKGNFPGRFSGRQFSNSRSEMNVSTLELGDSALYLCASSPNGLAGGLQETQYFGPGTRLLVL.

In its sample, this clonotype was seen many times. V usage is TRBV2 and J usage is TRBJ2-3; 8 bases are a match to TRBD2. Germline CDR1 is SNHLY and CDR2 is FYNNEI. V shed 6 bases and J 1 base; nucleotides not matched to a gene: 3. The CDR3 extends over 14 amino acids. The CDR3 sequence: CASSVLAGTDTQYF. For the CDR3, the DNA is TGTGCCAGCAGCGTACTAGCGGGCACAGATACGCAGTATTTT.

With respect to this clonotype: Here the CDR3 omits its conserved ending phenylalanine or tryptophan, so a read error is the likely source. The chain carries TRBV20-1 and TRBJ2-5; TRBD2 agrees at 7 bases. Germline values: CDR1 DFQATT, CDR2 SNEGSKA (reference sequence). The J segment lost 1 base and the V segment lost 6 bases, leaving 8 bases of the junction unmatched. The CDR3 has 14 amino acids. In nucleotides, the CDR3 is TGCAGTGCGAAGCGGGACGCATCCCAAGAGACCCAGTACGTC. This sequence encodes CSAKRDASQETQYV.

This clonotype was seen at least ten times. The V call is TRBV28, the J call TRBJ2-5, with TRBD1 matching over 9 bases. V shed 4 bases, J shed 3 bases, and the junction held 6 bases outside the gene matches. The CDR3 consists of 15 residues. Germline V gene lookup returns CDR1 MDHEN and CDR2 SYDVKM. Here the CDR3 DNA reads TGTGCCAGCAGTTCGCCGGGACAGGGTGAAGAGACCCAGTACTTC. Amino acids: CASSSPGQGEETQYF. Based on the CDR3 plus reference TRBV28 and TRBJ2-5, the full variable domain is DVKVTQSSRYLVKRTGEKVFLECVQDMDHENMFWYRQDPGLGLRLIYFSYDVKMKEKGDIPEGYSVSREKKERFSLILESASTNQTSMYLCASSSPGQGEETQYFGPGTRLLVL.

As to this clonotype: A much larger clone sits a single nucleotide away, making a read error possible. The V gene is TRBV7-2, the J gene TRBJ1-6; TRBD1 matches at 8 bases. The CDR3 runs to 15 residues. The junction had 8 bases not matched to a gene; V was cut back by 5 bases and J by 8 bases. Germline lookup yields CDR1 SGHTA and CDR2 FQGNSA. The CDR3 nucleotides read TGTGCCAGCAGCCCGCAGGGGGCGGGGGATTCACCCCTCCACTTT. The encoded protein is CASSPQGAGDSPLHF.

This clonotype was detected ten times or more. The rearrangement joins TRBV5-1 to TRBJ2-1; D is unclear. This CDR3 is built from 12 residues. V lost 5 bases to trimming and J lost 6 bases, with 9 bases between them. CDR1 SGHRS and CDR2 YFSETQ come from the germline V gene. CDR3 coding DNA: TGCGCCAGCAGGGACGCTGGCAATGAGCAGTTCTTC. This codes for CASRDAGNEQFF.

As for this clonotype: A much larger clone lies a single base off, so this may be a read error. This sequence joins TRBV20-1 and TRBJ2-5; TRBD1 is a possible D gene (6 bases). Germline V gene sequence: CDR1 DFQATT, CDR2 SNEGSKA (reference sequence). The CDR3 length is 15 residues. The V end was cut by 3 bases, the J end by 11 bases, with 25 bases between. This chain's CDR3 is CSASQGNRVYNEQYF. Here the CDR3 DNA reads TGCAGTGCTAGCCAGGGGAACAGGGTATACAATGAGCAGTACTTC.